Below, one T cell receptor beta chain is given with its context. There is no known antigen for this receptor. No base quality information exists; no much larger clone differs at one position. PBMCs were isolated by Ficoll-Paque density gradient centrifugation. These data belong to a study of T-cell memory formation after mild COVID-19 (dated by TCRdb to 2020 to 2023). Turning to the overall study: TCR sequence clusters from the two donors were found to be largely donor specific. In a couple of donors, T-cell clones that expanded and contracted after mild COVID-19 were followed by sequencing TCRalpha and TCRbeta repertoires longitudinally. Two young, previously healthy adult volunteers made up the cohort, one male and one female. Here is what the overall study found, with its caveats: Contracting CD4+ clones were located mainly in the CM and EM memory subsets, whereas CD8+ clones were found to be enriched in EMRA. Whether the second-wave clones peaking on day 37 were SARS-CoV-2 specific was not confirmed. The study covered only a couple of mild cases, and larger cohorts including severe cases with pre-infection samples were considered necessary. The detection of some responding clones in pre-infection memory suggests that pre-existing cross-reactive memory T cells joined the SARS-CoV-2 response. Clones contracting from day 15 to 85 had balanced CD4/CD8 phenotypes, while a second wave expanding from day 15 to 37 was biased towards CD4+.

CDR3 length: 14 amino acids, cysteine to phenylalanine. Left in the record is the CDR3 DNA by itself, 42 bases read in frame from the first base. At the junction V is shortened by 6 bases and J by 0 bases, with 13 bases in between. The germline V gene gives CDR1 as SQVTM and CDR2 as ANQGSEA. Sequencing was carried out with an Illumina NovaSeq 6000. cDNA libraries for TCRalpha and TCRbeta were prepared by 5'RACE using constant-segment primers, with sample barcodes and unique molecular identifiers added. Trizol reagent was used to extract RNA from every sample. Library amplification was performed in two PCR steps, and a second sample barcode and Illumina TruSeq adapters were introduced in the second step. Libraries were sequenced on an Illumina NovaSeq with 2 x 150 bp paired-end reads. Per the source publication's procedure: The reads were demultiplexed and collapsed into UMI-guided consensus sequences using migec v1.2.7. Using mixcr v2.1.11, UMI consensuses were aligned to TRA and TRB V and J templates and then assembled into clonotypes. Expanded or contracted clonotypes were those called significant by both edgeR and NoisET, with noise models trained on biological replicates. For edgeR calls, the cutoffs were a false discovery rate-adjusted p below 0.01 and a log2 fold-change threshold of 1. As an exploratory analysis of dynamics, max-normalized trajectories of the 1000 most abundant clonotypes were examined with PCA combined with hierarchical clustering. Separately sequenced CD4+ and CD8+ repertoires were used to assign a CD4 or CD8 phenotype to each responding clone. The raw public data were reprocessed by TCRdb itself: fastp quality trimming at Q25, MiXCR clonotype calling, in-frame beta chains only. Rows are combined by CDR3 protein, so each entry shows the most common genes and DNA. TCRdb assigned the V and J calls; the authors' analysis was not used. The table for this sample lists 350,000 to 500,000 distinct CDR3 sequences; about 22% of them were counted only once. Under 15% of the sample is taken by the ten largest.

Sample: PBMCs or a T cell subset sorted from them (not recorded which). Recombination joined TRBV29-1 with TRBJ2-3, and possibly TRBD1, on 6 matching bases. The clonotype originates from an adult woman who had mild COVID-19 (a few samples of this study predate the infection). The sample titles of this study are shuffled in the database, so cell type and time point are left out; the donor was told from shared clones. CDR3 region: CSVSRQASTDTQYF. The DNA sequence is as follows: TGCAGCGTCTCGCGACAGGCTAGCACAGATACGCAGTATTTT.